This TCR beta chain was identified during a study of cytomegalovirus exposure and HLA in healthy donors. Findings and limits, study-wide: A list of 150 or so TCR beta chains associated with cytomegalovirus was given. Some V segments, including TRBV6-2 and TRBV6-3, were excluded as indistinguishable. Generally TCR sequences proved uncommon, though certain public TCRs appeared in numerous donors. In a later analysis, a missense DCLRE1C variant was linked to TCR beta V- and J-gene trimming.

As regards this clone: The antigen remains unidentified.

Germline V gene data show CDR1 as SQVTM and CDR2 as ANQGSEA. Between the trimmed V and J ends, which lost 6 bases and 4 bases, there was a span of 21 bases. CDR3 length: 15 residues. A multiplex PCR was run with 60 Vbeta primers and 13 Jbeta primers. Libraries were prepared by immunoSEQ multiplex PCR; TCRdb keeps only in-frame clonotypes and omits some of them. The profile shows around 100,000 clones, under 85% of them singletons. Source material: PBMCs. The chain has TRBV29-1 and TRBJ1-1, with D perhaps matching TRBD1 (5 bases). The TCR comes from a man aged 25 to 40 in good health and CMV-seropositive. The CDR3 sequence: CSVAARPGGFTEAFF. The CDR3 bases are TGCAGCGTGGCGGCACGTCCCGGGGGTTTCACTGAAGCTTTCTTT.